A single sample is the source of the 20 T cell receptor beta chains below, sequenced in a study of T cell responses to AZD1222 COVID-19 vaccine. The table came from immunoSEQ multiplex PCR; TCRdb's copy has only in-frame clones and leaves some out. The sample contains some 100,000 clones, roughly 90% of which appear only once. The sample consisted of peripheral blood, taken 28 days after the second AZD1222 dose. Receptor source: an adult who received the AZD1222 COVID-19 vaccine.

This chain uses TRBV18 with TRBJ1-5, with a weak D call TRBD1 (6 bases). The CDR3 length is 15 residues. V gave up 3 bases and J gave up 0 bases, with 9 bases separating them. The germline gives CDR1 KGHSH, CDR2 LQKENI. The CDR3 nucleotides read TGTGCCAGCTCACCCCAGGGGAATAGCAATCAGCCCCAGCATTTT. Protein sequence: CASSPQGNSNQPQHF. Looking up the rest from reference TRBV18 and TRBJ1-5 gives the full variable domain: NAGVMQNPRHLVRRRGQEARLRCSPMKGHSHVYWYRQLPEEGLKFMVYLQKENIIDESGMPKERFSAEFPKEGPSILRIQQVVRGDSAAYFCASSPQGNSNQPQHFGDGTRLSIL.

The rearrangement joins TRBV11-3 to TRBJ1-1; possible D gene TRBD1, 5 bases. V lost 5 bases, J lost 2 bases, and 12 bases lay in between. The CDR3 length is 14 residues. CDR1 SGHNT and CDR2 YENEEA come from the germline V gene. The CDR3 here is CASSRDGPNTEAFF. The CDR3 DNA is TGTGCCAGCAGCCGGGACGGCCCAAACACTGAAGCTTTCTTT.

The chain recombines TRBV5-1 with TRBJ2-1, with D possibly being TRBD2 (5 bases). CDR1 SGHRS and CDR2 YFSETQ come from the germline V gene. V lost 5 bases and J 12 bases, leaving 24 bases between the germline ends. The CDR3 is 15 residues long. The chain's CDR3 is CASRTDERPGIGQFF. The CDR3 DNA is TGCGCCAGCAGGACGGACGAGCGGCCCGGTATTGGGCAGTTCTTC.

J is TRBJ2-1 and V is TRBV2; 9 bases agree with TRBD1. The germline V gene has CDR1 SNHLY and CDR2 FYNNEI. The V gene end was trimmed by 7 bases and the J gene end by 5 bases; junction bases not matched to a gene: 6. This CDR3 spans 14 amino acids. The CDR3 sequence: CASTSDRGDNEQFF. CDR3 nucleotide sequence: TGTGCCAGCACTTCGGACAGGGGAGACAATGAGCAGTTCTTC.

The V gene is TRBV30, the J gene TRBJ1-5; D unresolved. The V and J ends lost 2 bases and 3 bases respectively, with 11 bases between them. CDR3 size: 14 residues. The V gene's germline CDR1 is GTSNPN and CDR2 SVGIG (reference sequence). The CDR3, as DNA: TGTGCCTGGAGTTCCCGCGGACTCAATCAGCCCCAGCATTTT. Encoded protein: CAWSSRGLNQPQHF. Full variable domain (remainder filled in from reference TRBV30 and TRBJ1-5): SQTIHQWPATLVQPVGSPLSLECTVEGTSNPNLYWYRQAAGRGLQLLFYSVGIGQISSEVPQNLSASRPQDRQFILSSKKLLLSDSGFYLCAWSSRGLNQPQHFGDGTRLSIL.

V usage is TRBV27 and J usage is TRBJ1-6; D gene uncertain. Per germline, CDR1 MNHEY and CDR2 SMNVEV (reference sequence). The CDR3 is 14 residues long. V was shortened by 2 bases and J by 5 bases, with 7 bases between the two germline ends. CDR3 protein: CASSLGYHNSPLHF. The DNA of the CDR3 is TGTGCCAGCAGTTTAGGGTACCATAATTCACCCCTCCACTTT.

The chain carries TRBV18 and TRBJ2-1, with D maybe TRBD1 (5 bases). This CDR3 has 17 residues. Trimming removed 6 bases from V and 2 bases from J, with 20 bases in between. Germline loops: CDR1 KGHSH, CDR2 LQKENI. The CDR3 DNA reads TGTGCCAGCTCGAGAACCCATACAGGTTCTACCTACAATGAGCAGTTCTTC. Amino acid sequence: CASSRTHTGSTYNEQFF.

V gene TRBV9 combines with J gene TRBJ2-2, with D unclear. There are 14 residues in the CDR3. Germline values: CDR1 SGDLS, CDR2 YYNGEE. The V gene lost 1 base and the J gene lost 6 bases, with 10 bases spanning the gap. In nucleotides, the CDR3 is TGTGCCAGCAGCGTAATGGCTAACTCCGGGGAGCTGTTTTTT. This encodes CASSVMANSGELFF.

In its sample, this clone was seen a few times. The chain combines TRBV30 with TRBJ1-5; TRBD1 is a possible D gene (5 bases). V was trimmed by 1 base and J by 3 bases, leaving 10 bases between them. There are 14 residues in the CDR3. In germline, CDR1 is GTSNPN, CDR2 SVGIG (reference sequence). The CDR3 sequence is CAWSAAGFNQPQHF. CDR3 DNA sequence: TGTGCCTGGAGTGCAGCAGGGTTCAATCAGCCCCAGCATTTT.

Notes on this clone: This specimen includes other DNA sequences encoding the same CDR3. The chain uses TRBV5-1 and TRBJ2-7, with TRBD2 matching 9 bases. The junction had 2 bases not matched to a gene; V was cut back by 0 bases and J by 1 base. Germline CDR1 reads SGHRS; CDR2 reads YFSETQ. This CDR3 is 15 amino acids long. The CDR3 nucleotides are TGCGCCAGCAGCTTGGGTAGCGGGGGATCCTACGAGCAGTACTTC. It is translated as CASSLGSGGSYEQYF.

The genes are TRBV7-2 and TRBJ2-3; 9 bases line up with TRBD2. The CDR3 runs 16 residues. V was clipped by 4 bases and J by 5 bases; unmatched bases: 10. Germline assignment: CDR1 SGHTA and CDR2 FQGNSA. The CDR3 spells CASSSGRGGGGDTQYF. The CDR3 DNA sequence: TGTGCCAGCAGCTCTGGGCGGGGGGGCGGTGGAGATACGCAGTATTTT.

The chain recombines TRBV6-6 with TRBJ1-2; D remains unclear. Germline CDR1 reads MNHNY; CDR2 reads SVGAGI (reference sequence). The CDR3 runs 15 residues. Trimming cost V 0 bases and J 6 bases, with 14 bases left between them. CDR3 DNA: TGTGCCAGCAGTTACTCGATGGGGAGGGCGGATGGCTACACCTTC. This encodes CASSYSMGRADGYTF.

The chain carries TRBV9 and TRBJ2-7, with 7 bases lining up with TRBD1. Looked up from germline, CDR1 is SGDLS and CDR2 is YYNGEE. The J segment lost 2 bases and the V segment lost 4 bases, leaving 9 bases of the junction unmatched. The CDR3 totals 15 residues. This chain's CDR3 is CASSSTGTATYEQYF. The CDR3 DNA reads TGTGCCAGCAGCTCAACCGGGACAGCCACCTACGAGCAGTACTTC.

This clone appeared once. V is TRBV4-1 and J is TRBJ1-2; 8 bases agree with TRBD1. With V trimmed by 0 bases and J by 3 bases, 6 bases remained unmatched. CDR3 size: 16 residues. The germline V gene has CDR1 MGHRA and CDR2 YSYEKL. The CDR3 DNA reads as TGCGCCAGCAGCCAAGACCCGGACAGGGAGTACTATGGCTACACCTTC. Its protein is CASSQDPDREYYGYTF.

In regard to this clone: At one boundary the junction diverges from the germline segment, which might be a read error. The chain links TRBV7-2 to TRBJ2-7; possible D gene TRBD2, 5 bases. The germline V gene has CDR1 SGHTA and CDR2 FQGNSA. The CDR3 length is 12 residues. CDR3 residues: CASSAVVGLRLF. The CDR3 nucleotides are TGTGCCAGCAGCGCCGTCGTGGGTCTAAGACTATTC.

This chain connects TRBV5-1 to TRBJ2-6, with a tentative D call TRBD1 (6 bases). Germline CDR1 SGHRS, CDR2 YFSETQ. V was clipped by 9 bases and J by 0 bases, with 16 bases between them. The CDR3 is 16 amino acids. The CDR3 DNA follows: TGCGCCACATCAGGGGCCGCGTTCTCTGGGGCCAACGTCCTGACTTTC. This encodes CATSGAAFSGANVLTF.

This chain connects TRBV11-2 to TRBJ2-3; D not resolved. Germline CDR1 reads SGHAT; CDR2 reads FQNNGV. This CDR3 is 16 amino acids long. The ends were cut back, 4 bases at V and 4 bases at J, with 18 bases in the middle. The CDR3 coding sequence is TGTGCCAGCAGCTCCTCACTGGCGGCGCACGCAGATACGCAGTATTTT. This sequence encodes CASSSSLAAHADTQYF.

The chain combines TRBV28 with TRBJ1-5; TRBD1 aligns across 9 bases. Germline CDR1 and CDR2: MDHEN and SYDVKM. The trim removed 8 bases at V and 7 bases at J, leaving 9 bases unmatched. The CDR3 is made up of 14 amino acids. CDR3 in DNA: TGTGCCAGCGGGTTGACAGGGGGGAGGCAGCCCCAGCATTTT. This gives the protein CASGLTGGRQPQHF.

The CDR3 reads CAISEFRPGETQYF. CDR3 sequence (DNA): TGTGCCATCAGTGAGTTCAGGCCGGGGGAGACCCAGTACTTC. The chain combines TRBV10-3 with TRBJ2-5, with D possibly matching TRBD2 (5 bases). The length of the CDR3 is 14 residues. The germline CDR1 and CDR2 sequences are ENHRY and SYGVKD. V was trimmed by 1 base and J by 5 bases, leaving 11 bases between them.

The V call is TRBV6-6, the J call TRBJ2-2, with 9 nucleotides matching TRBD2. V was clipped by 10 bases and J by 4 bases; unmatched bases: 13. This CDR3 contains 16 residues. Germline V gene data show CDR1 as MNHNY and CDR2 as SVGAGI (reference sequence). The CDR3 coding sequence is TGTGCCACGGGGGATAGCGGGGGCCGAGGCACCGGGGAGCTGTTTTTT. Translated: CATGDSGGRGTGELFF.